This paragraph reports one T cell receptor (beta chain). The source of the sample is a study of blood T cell repertoires in COVID-19. Turning to the study itself: PBMCs, B-cell-depleted T cells, or T cells provided the cDNA or gDNA that made up the material.

Germline CDR1 and CDR2: SEHNR and FQNEAQ (reference sequence). The CDR3 covers 13 residues. Trimming took off 4 bases at V and 1 base at J, with 8 bases between the two ends. Sequencing used immunoSEQ multiplex PCR; TCRdb keeps in-frame clones, though not all of them. The table has over 90,000 clones, over 65% seen once. The sequencing input was peripheral blood. The clonotype comes from a man aged 70 or older with COVID-19, enrolled during active disease. The chain employs TRBV7-9 and TRBJ2-7; D is ambiguous. CDR3 residues: CASSSHRSYEQYF. CDR3 coding DNA: TGTGCCAGCAGCTCCCACAGATCCTACGAGCAGTACTTC.